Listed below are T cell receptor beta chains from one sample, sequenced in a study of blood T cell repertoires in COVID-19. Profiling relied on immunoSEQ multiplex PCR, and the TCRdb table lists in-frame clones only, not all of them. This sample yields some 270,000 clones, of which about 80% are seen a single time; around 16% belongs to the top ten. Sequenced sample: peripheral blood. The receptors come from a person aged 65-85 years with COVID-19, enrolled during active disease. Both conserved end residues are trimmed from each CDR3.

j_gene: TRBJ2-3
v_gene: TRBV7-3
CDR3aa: ASSRAGGSTDTQY

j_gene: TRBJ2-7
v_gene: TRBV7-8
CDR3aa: ASSSRLAGDYEQY

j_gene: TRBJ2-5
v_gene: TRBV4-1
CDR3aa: ASSQERLAGGAYQETQY

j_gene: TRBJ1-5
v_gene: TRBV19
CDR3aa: ASSILPGSNQPQH

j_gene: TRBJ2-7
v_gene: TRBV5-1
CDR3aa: ASNREGGLYEQY

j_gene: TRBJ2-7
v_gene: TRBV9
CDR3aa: ASSSFTGFEDEQY

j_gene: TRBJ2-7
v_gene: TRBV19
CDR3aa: ASRPGGTSYEQY

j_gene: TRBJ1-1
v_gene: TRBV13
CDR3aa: ASSEEGVGAF

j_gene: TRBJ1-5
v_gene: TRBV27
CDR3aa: ASSLSQGSQPQH

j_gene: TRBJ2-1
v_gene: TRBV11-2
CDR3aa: ASSRAEQF

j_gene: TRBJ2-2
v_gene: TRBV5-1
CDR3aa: ASSLGLQNTGELF

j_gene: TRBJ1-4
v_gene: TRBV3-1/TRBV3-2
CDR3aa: ASSQDATGGGREKLF

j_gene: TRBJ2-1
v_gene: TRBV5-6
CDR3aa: ASSWPSGSSYNEQF

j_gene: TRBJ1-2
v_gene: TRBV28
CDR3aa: ASSPGQKDYT

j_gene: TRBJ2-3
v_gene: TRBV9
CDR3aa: ASSGETDTQY

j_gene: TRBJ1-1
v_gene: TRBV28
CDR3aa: ASSFNKNTEAF

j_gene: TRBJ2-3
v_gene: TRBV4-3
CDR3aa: ASSQAGTDTQY

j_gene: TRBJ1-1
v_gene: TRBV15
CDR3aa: ATSRDYGTGAEAF

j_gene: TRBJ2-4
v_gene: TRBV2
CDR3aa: ARSDIQY

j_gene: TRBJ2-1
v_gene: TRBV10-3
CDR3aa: AISATSGGFDNEQF

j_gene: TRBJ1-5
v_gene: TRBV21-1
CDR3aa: ASGETGQANQPQH

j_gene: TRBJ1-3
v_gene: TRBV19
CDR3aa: ASSTDRGNTIY

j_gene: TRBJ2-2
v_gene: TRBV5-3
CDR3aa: ARSTTGTSNDTGELF

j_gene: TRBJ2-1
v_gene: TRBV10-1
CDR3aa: ASSAPTVTSLYSYNEQF

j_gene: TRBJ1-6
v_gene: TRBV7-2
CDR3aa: ASSFIQGALH

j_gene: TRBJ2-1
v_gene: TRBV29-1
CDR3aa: SAGTGQKNEQF

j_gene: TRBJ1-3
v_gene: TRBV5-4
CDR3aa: ASSYDRGNTIY

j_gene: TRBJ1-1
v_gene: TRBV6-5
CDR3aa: ASSYNVPLNTEAF

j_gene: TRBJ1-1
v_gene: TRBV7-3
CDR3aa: ASSKTPNTEAF

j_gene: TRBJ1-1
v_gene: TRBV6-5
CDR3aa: ASSSTGLTEAF

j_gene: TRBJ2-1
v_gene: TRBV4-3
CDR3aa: ASSQERTIPEQF

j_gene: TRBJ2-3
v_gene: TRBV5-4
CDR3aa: ASSSLAASTDTQY

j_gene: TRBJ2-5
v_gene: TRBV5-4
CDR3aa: ASSLGRTEKETQY

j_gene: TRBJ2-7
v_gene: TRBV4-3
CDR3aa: ASSQEVTVPGPTYEQY

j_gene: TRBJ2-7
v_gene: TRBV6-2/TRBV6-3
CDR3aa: ASSYSLTGTGTNYEQY

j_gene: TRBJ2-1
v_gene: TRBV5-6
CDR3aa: ASIFGQGAYNEQF

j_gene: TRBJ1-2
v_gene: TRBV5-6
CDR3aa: ASSLGQGGYT

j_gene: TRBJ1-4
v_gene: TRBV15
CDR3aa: ATSRGQGGKEKLF

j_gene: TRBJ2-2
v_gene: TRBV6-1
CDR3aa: ASSEGGQGNTGELF

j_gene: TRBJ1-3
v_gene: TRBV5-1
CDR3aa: ASSLAGSGNTIY

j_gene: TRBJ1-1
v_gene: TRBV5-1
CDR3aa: ASTKLQGGEAF

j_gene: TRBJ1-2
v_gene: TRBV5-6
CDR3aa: ASSSTGHYYGYT

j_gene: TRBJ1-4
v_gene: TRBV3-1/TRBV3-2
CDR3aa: ASSLGPATNEKLF

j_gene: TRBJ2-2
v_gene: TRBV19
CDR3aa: ASSGGTFTGELF

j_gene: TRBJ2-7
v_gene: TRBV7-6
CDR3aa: ASQAGGPIQY

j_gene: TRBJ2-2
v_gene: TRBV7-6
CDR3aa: ASSLGNRIAGGGTGELF

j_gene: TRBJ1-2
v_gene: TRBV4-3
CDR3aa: ASSPHPGEGYT

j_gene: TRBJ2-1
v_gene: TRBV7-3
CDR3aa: ASSRFGVSGTTSSYNEQF

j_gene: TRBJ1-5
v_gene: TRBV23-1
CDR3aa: ASLGGSGTGDQPQH

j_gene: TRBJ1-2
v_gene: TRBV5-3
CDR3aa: ARSLVGQGM

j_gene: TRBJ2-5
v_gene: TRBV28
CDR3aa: ASSLNFLRETQY

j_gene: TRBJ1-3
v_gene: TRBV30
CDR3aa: AWSVRDGRVSSGNTIY

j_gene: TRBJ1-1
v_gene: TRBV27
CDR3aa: AKVGVGYTEAF

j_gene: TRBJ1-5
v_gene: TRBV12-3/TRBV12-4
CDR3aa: ASSRGGYQPQH

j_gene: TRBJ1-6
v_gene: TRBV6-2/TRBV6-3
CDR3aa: ASSYTGDLYSPLH

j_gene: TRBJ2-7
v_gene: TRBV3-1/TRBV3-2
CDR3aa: ASSQDGARAAYEQY

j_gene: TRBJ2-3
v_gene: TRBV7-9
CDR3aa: ASSHRVRGTDTQY